This is a list of T cell receptor beta chains from one sample in a study of CD8+ T cells in alopecia areata. TCRdb's copy holds only in-frame clones and misses some; the assay was immunoSEQ multiplex PCR. The sample has approximately 99,000 clones, approximately 60% seen once; the top ten hold 20% to 25%. The specimen was CD8+ T cells sorted from blood. The receptors were sampled from a human donor in good health. CDR3s include the opening cysteine and the closing phenylalanine or tryptophan. The order of the fields is D gene, J gene, V gene, CDR3 protein. A D gene is named only where the DNA matches it firmly.

TRBD1 | TRBJ1-2 | TRBV4-3 | CASSPNLLQGHGYTF
TRBD2 | TRBJ2-3 | TRBV29-1 | CSAGGLAGGHDTQYF
- | TRBJ2-2 | TRBV29-1 | CSALRTGELFF
- | TRBJ2-3 | TRBV18 | CASSPPFSLTQYF
- | TRBJ2-2 | TRBV28 | CASSFWPPNTGELFF
- | TRBJ2-7 | TRBV7-9 | CASSSQTENSYEQYF
TRBD1 | TRBJ1-1 | TRBV4-2 | CASSHAQGAGEAFF
TRBD2 | TRBJ2-7 | TRBV4-3 | CASSQEYQGGTYEQYF
- | TRBJ1-2 | TRBV6-5 | CASSFLSTYGYTF
TRBD2 | TRBJ2-5 | TRBV10-2 | CASSDPSGGEETQYF
- | TRBJ1-2 | TRBV5-6 | CASSLGQGNYGYTF
- | TRBJ2-5 | TRBV7-2 | CASSLLGSEGETQYF
TRBD2 | TRBJ2-2 | TRBV30 | CGTSGGAGELFF
TRBD2 | TRBJ2-7 | TRBV10-3 | CAISEPSGGLAYEQYF
TRBD1 | TRBJ2-1 | TRBV6-5 | CASSQGQGQNNEQFF
TRBD1 | TRBJ2-3 | TRBV2 | CASSVDRDADTQYF
TRBD1 | TRBJ1-6 | TRBV2 | CARSTGTVDNSPLHF
TRBD1 | TRBJ2-3 | TRBV2 | CASSGAGQGVLTDTQYF
- | TRBJ2-2 | TRBV7-9 | CASSPSITGELFF
- | TRBJ1-2 | TRBV2 | CASILGGNYGYTF
TRBD2 | TRBJ2-3 | TRBV9 | CASSEPDSGLATDTQYF
- | TRBJ2-7 | TRBV28 | CASSQVTQGPAYEQYF
- | TRBJ2-1 | TRBV10-3 | CAISDIDNEQFF
TRBD1 | TRBJ1-6 | TRBV5-6 | CASSPGQGNSPLHF
TRBD2 | TRBJ2-5 | TRBV5-6 | CASSPRGGRRETQYF
- | TRBJ2-3 | TRBV6-5 | CASTLPGRDTQYF
TRBD2 | TRBJ2-5 | TRBV13 | CASSWGTSGGQYQETQYF
TRBD2 | TRBJ2-1 | TRBV10-3 | CAISVSGGRGNEQFF
- | TRBJ2-3 | TRBV5-6 | CASSLATDTQYF
TRBD2 | TRBJ2-3 | TRBV7-9 | CASSGLAGGHSTDTQYF
- | TRBJ2-1 | TRBV10-3 | CAISDRWGQGWKQFF
- | TRBJ2-5 | TRBV5-1 | CASSTAEDFQETQYF
- | TRBJ2-1 | TRBV10-3 | CAVGEYYNEQFF
- | TRBJ2-5 | TRBV6-5 | CASSYGSASDQETQYF
TRBD1 | TRBJ2-7 | TRBV4-3 | CASSQAPGTGVEQYF
TRBD2 | TRBJ2-5 | TRBV10-2 | CASSEAGGETQYF
TRBD1 | TRBJ1-4 | TRBV5-6 | CASGTGTVAGKLFF
TRBD1 | TRBJ2-7 | TRBV7-9 | CASSFPDRGEQYF
- | TRBJ1-2 | TRBV5-4 | CASSTQPAGANGYTF
- | TRBJ1-2 | TRBV5-4 | CASSLEWANYGYTF
- | TRBJ1-5 | TRBV19 | CASNHGGPNQPQHF
- | TRBJ2-5 | TRBV4-2 | CASSQERGQETQYF
- | TRBJ1-6 | TRBV4-1 | CASSQEGAGNSPLHF
- | TRBJ2-3 | TRBV14 | CASSQARYTDTQYF
- | TRBJ1-2 | TRBV10-2 | CASSDIAPPGGLGGYTF
- | TRBJ1-2 | TRBV9 | CASSVAPSERTWGYTF
- | TRBJ1-6 | TRBV15 | CATSRDGAINSPLHF
- | TRBJ1-5 | TRBV7-6 | CASSSNNQGPQHF
- | TRBJ1-2 | TRBV2 | CAIGRPNYGYTF
TRBD2 | TRBJ2-1 | TRBV5-6 | CASSYDLMGLAGGNNEQFF
TRBD1 | TRBJ1-1 | TRBV29-1 | CSVRGGPENTEAFF
- | TRBJ2-7 | TRBV7-9 | CTSGPTGSYEQYF
- | TRBJ1-4 | TRBV5-4 | CASSVGQINEKLFF
TRBD1 | - | TRBV29-1 | CSVDILDRGAYEQYF